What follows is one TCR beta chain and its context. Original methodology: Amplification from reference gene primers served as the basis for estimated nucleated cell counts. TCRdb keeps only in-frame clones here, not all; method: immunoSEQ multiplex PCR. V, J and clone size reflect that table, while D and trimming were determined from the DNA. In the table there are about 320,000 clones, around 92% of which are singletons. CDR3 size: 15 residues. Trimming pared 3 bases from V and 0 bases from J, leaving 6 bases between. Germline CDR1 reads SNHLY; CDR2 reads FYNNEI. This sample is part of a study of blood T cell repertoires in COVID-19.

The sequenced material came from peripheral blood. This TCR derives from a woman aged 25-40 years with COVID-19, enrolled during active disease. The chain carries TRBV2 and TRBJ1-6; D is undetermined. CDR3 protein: CASSERSSYNSPLHF. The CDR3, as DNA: TGTGCCAGCAGTGAGCGGAGCTCCTATAATTCACCCCTCCACTTT. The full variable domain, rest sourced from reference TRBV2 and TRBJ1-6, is EPEVTQTPSHQVTQMGQEVILRCVPISNHLYFYWYRQILGQKVEFLVSFYNNEISEKSEIFDDQFSVERPDGSNFTLKIRSTKLEDSAMYFCASSERSSYNSPLHFGNGTRLTVT.